This T cell receptor beta chain was identified during a study of blood T cell repertoires in COVID-19. Participant age was about 18 to 100 years, and participants resided in fewer than 30 US areas. Participant-given clinical history determined each cohort assignment. Trimming cost V 0 bases and J 1 base, with 6 bases left between them. In germline, CDR1 is MGHRA, CDR2 YSYEKL. This CDR3 spans 14 amino acids. Original processing notes: Quantification of nucleated cells was approximated via reference gene primer amplification. Assay: immunoSEQ multiplex PCR; the TCRdb copy retains only in-frame clones and omits some. The DNA gave D and trimming, while V, J and clone size come from that table. The repertoire includes around 160,000 clones, roughly 84% of them detected once, and roughly 13% sits in the top ten.

V and J are TRBV4-1 and TRBJ1-1; D not resolved. The sequence derives from a woman aged 55-70 years who had recovered from COVID-19. Sequenced: PBMCs or T cells enriched from blood (not recorded which). CDR3 nucleotides: TGCGCCAGCAGCCAAGATGCGGCGAACACTGAAGCTTTCTTT. As protein: CASSQDAANTEAFF.